The entry below describes one TCR beta chain. Its antigen is as yet unknown. This sample stems from a study of beta chain features in type 1 diabetes. About the research overall: Analysis included over 100,000,000 sorted cells drawn from all samples. General observations from the study: The study found moderately but significantly shorter TCRB CDR3s in all four CD4+ subsets of Type 1 diabetes patients. Because the template was cDNA, high-expressing cells might be over-represented.

Expressed TCRB transcripts were sequenced after all isolated RNA was converted to cDNA. Sequenced naive, central memory and regulatory T cell samples produced an average of roughly 3.9 million reads. Data came from immunoSEQ multiplex PCR; TCRdb stores just in-frame clones and leaves some out. Here the sample spans hundreds of thousands of clones, roughly 30% being singletons. The receptor was derived from a man aged 18-30 years in good health. The sequenced sample consisted of naive CD4+ T cells from blood.

CDR3 region: CASRDRGLKLFF. CDR3 DNA: TGTGCCAGCCGGGACAGGGGACTGAAACTGTTTTTT. V is TRBV2 and J is TRBJ1-4, with TRBD1 identical over 10 bases. Germline V lookup: CDR1 SNHLY, CDR2 FYNNEI. The ends lost 8 bases at V and 11 bases at J; junction bases unmatched: 5. The CDR3 sequence is 12 residues long.